The present TCR beta chain was sequenced within a study of T cell repertoires in cytomegalovirus infection. J lost 4 bases, V lost 4 bases, and 4 bases had no gene match. The CDR3 extends over 13 amino acids. Germline loops: CDR1 SGHRS, CDR2 YFSETQ. TCRdb analysed the reads with MiXCR anew, one entry per CDR3 protein. The sample records 510,000 or so distinct CDR3 sequences, about 30% being singletons. The chain uses TRBV5-1 and TRBJ1-1; 7 bases fit TRBD1. The TCR comes from a human donor in good health (CMV status not recorded). Some clones in this sample may be carry-over from other donors' samples. Sequencing input: PBMCs. This CDR3 reads CASSNQGGTEAFF. The CDR3 DNA sequence: TGCGCCAGCAGCAACCAGGGGGGCACTGAAGCTTTCTTT.